A single sample is the source of the 27 T cell receptor beta chains below, sequenced in a study of CD8+ T cells in alopecia areata. Treatment given: oral pan-JAK inhibitor, 5-10 mg twice daily. cDNA reverse transcribed from extracted RNA served as the sequencing template. Sequencing used immunoSEQ multiplex PCR; TCRdb keeps in-frame clones, though not all of them. This sample has around 160,000 clones, with approximately 62% found just once. The source was CD4+ T cells sorted from blood, collected at week 24, from a patient treated with tofacitinib. The receptors come from a human donor with alopecia areata.

This clone has a handful of counts. The germline gene is not matched at one end of the junction; a read error may be the cause. The rearrangement links TRBV7-8 to TRBJ2-1; D not resolved. CDR3 length equals 12 residues. Germline loops: CDR1 SGHVS, CDR2 FQNEAQ. In DNA form, the CDR3 reads TGTGCCAGCAGCCCACGACCCGCGGAGCGGTTCTTC. Translating it yields CASSPRPAERFF.

This clone was counted a few times. Other DNA sequences in the sample encode the same CDR3. The rearrangement uses TRBV30 and TRBJ1-2, with D unresolved. V lost 1 base to trimming and J lost 2 bases, with 2 bases between them. Germline-derived CDR1 and CDR2 are GTSNPN and SVGIG (reference sequence). The CDR3 consists of 11 residues. CDR3 sequence: CAWSDNYGYTF. DNA for the CDR3: TGTGCCTGGAGTGACAACTATGGCTACACCTTC. Full variable domain (remainder filled in from reference TRBV30 and TRBJ1-2): SQTIHQWPATLVQPVGSPLSLECTVEGTSNPNLYWYRQAAGRGLQLLFYSVGIGQISSEVPQNLSASRPQDRQFILSSKKLLLSDSGFYLCAWSDNYGYTFGSGTRLTVV.

This clone occurred once. The chain carries TRBV29-1 and TRBJ1-1; D may be TRBD1 (6 bases). Trimming cost V 4 bases and J 4 bases, with 7 bases left between them. Germline V gives CDR1 SQVTM, CDR2 ANQGSEA. This CDR3 is 11 amino acids long. CDR3 sequence: CSVARGTEAFF. The CDR3 coding sequence is TGCAGCGTTGCCAGGGGCACTGAAGCTTTCTTT.

V gene TRBV7-9 combines with J gene TRBJ1-2; 9 positions match TRBD1. Germline V CDR1 and CDR2: SEHNR, FQNEAQ (reference sequence). After removal of 5 bases from V and 7 bases from J, the junction contained 14 bases not matched to a gene. CDR3 length: 16 amino acids. The CDR3, as DNA: TGTGCCAGCAGCACCAATACACCACAGGGGGCGAGTGGCTACACCTTC. Its translation is CASSTNTPQGASGYTF.

This clone has a single count. CDR3 coding DNA: TGTGCCAGCAGCCGGGAACAGGGGATCGACGGCTACACCTTC. Its translation: CASSREQGIDGYTF. The chain has TRBV11-2 and TRBJ1-2, with 7 bases that match TRBD1. This CDR3 has 14 amino acids. Trimming took 5 bases from V and 8 from J; bases not matched to a gene: 11. CDR1 is SGHAT and CDR2 is FQNNGV in the germline V gene.

The sample holds a few counts of this clone. The V gene is TRBV23-1, the J gene TRBJ1-5; possibly TRBD1 for D (5 bases). TRBV23-1 belongs to the ORF category, with a function that is uncertain. V was cut by 3 bases and J by 5 bases, with 17 bases left in between. There are 16 residues in the CDR3. CDR3 in amino acids: CASSHPRLGPDQPQHF. The CDR3 DNA follows: TGCGCCAGCAGTCATCCGCGTTTGGGGCCCGATCAGCCCCAGCATTTT.

Only one count was recorded for this clone. This chain connects TRBV29-1 to TRBJ2-2, with D possibly TRBD1 on 6 matching bases. Trimming left V 4 bases short and J 2 bases short, with 11 bases between. Germline V gene data show CDR1 as SQVTM and CDR2 as ANQGSEA. CDR3 size: 14 residues. CDR3 in amino acids: CSVGRQENTGELFF. CDR3 coding DNA: TGCAGCGTTGGCCGACAGGAAAACACCGGGGAGCTGTTTTTT.

As concerns this clone: Other nucleotide sequences from this sample produce the same CDR3. The rearrangement links TRBV30 to TRBJ2-5; D is unresolved. V was clipped by 0 bases and J by 1 base, with 6 bases between them. The CDR3 totals 13 residues. The germline V gene encodes CDR1 GTSNPN and CDR2 SVGIG (reference sequence). CDR3 sequence (DNA): TGTGCCTGGAGTGTTGGGTTCCAAGAGACCCAGTACTTC. Translated, it gives CAWSVGFQETQYF.

This sequence joins TRBV29-1 and TRBJ1-6, with 7 bases lining up with TRBD1. From germline, CDR1 is SQVTM and CDR2 ANQGSEA. The CDR3 consists of 13 residues. J gave up 10 bases and V 7 bases, and 10 bases lay outside the gene matches. Here the CDR3 reads CSGQTGPRSPLHF. For the CDR3, the DNA is TGCAGCGGCCAGACAGGGCCGCGATCACCCCTCCACTTT.

This clone was seen a handful of times. The chain carries TRBV27 and TRBJ1-6; the D is unclear. V shed 5 bases and J shed 7 bases, with 18 bases lying between them. Germline lookup yields CDR1 MNHEY and CDR2 SMNVEV (reference sequence). The CDR3 length is 16 residues. This CDR3 reads CASSPALAGTNSPLHF. The CDR3 DNA reads TGTGCCAGCAGTCCCGCCTTGGCTGGAACCAATTCACCCCTCCACTTT.

V and J are TRBV20-1 and TRBJ2-1; D not resolved. Germline values: CDR1 DFQATT, CDR2 SNEGSKA (reference sequence). Trimming shortened V by 3 bases and J by 8 bases, and 5 bases separated the two germline ends. The CDR3 is 10 residues long. The CDR3 nucleotides read TGCAGTGCTAGGGGCGATGAGCAGTTCTTC. Its translation is CSARGDEQFF.

This sequence joins TRBV18 and TRBJ1-2; possibly TRBD1 for D (5 bases). The ends were cut back, 5 bases at V and 1 base at J, with 17 bases in the middle. The length of the CDR3 is 16 residues. In germline, CDR1 is KGHSH, CDR2 LQKENI. The CDR3 DNA sequence: TGTGCCAGCTCATCGAGGACCGGGACCGTTAACTATGGCTACACCTTC. This codes for CASSSRTGTVNYGYTF.

J is TRBJ1-5 and V is TRBV20-1, with D unclear. Trimming removed 5 bases at V and 5 bases at J, with 1 base between. CDR3 length: 9 residues. Germline CDR1 reads DFQATT; CDR2 reads SNEGSKA (reference sequence). The CDR3 DNA reads TGCAGTGCTCATCAGCCCCAGCATTTT. This translates into CSAHQPQHF.

The rearrangement uses TRBV29-1 and TRBJ1-5, with unresolved D. The V and J ends lost 4 bases and 2 bases respectively, with 9 bases between them. CDR1 is SQVTM and CDR2 is ANQGSEA in the germline V gene. The CDR3 runs to 13 residues. CDR3 DNA: TGCAGCGTTGCGCAGGTTCGCAATCAGCCCCAGCATTTT. Encoded protein: CSVAQVRNQPQHF. The whole variable domain, remainder taken from reference TRBV29-1 and TRBJ1-5, is SAVISQKPSRDICQRGTSLTIQCQVDSQVTMMFWYRQQPGQSLTLIATANQGSEATYESGFVIDKFPISRPNLTFSTLTVSNMSPEDSSIYLCSVAQVRNQPQHFGDGTRLSIL.

This clone appeared a few times. This chain connects TRBV11-2 to TRBJ1-6, with a possible D match to TRBD1 (6 bases). CDR3 size: 15 residues. The germline CDR1 and CDR2 sequences are SGHAT and FQNNGV. Trimming removed 0 bases from V and 10 bases from J, with 13 bases in between. The CDR3 DNA reads TGTGCCAGCAGCTTAGAGGTGGGGGCTGGCTCACCCCTCCACTTT. Translation: CASSLEVGAGSPLHF.

V usage is TRBV10-2 and J usage is TRBJ1-2, with TRBD1 as a possible D gene (5 bases). Trimming removed 6 bases at V and 3 bases at J, with 14 bases between. Germline values: CDR1 WSHSY, CDR2 SAAADI. The CDR3 has 14 residues. Written as DNA, the CDR3 is TGCGCCAGCAGAGAGACAGCTTCCTACTATGGCTACACCTTC. Protein: CASRETASYYGYTF.

The J gene is TRBJ1-1, the V gene TRBV9; D unclear. The CDR3 is 13 residues long. The ends were cut back, 0 bases at V and 3 bases at J, with 6 bases in the middle. The V gene's germline CDR1 is SGDLS and CDR2 YYNGEE. The CDR3 spells CASSVVEDTEAFF. In DNA, the CDR3 is TGTGCCAGCAGCGTAGTTGAGGACACTGAAGCTTTCTTT.

This clone has only a few counts. This rearrangement joins TRBV5-1 to TRBJ2-7; the match to TRBD1 covers 8 bases. Trimming cost V 5 bases and J 3 bases; bases outside gene matches: 7. The CDR3 has 14 amino acids. The germline V gene has CDR1 SGHRS and CDR2 YFSETQ. CDR3 DNA: TGCGCCAGCAGTCCTGGCGACAGGGGCTACGAGCAGTACTTC. Encoded protein: CASSPGDRGYEQYF.

The genes are TRBV9 and TRBJ2-6; the match to TRBD1 covers 9 bases. Germline lookup yields CDR1 SGDLS and CDR2 YYNGEE. V gave up 6 bases and J gave up 0 bases; unmatched junction bases: 4. There are 16 residues in the CDR3. In DNA form, the CDR3 reads TGTGCCAGCACCCGGGACAGGGTCTCTGGGGCCAACGTCCTGACTTTC. Its protein is CASTRDRVSGANVLTF.

The chain employs TRBV7-2 and TRBJ2-3, with 11 bases that match TRBD2. V was clipped by 1 base and J by 0 bases; unmatched bases: 3. Germline-derived CDR1 and CDR2 are SGHTA and FQGNSA. The CDR3 spans 17 residues. The chain's CDR3 is CASSLVASGGSTDTQYF. CDR3 nucleotide sequence: TGTGCCAGCAGCTTAGTTGCTAGCGGGGGGAGCACAGATACGCAGTATTTT.

This clone showed up just a few times. V and J are TRBV29-1 and TRBJ2-3, with a possible D match to TRBD2 (6 bases). CDR1 is SQVTM, CDR2 ANQGSEA, per germline. CDR3 length equals 14 residues. With 3 bases removed from V and 5 bases from J, the gap between germline ends came to 15 bases. The CDR3 loop reads CSVDPRLVRDTQYF. CDR3 nucleotide sequence: TGCAGCGTTGACCCTCGACTAGTTCGAGATACGCAGTATTTT.

This clone occurred once. The genes are TRBV5-1 and TRBJ1-2; 9 positions match TRBD1. The V segment lost 4 bases and the J segment 1 base; nucleotides outside the gene matches: 2. Germline CDR1 and CDR2: SGHRS and YFSETQ. This CDR3 contains 14 residues. DNA of the CDR3: TGCGCCAGCAGCCGGGACAGGGTTAACTATGGCTACACCTTC. It translates to CASSRDRVNYGYTF.

V and J are TRBV29-1 and TRBJ2-7, with TRBD1 identical over 7 bases. CDR1 and CDR2 from the germline V gene are SQVTM and ANQGSEA. Losses at the gene ends were 5 bases for V and 3 bases for J; bases not matched to a gene: 16. The CDR3 is made up of 16 amino acids. CDR3 sequence reads: CSVRDTGQANFYEQYF. The CDR3 nucleotides read TGCAGCGTTCGAGATACAGGACAGGCGAATTTCTACGAGCAGTACTTC.

This clone was seen only once. This chain links TRBV29-1 with TRBJ1-1, with D unresolved. From germline, CDR1 is SQVTM and CDR2 ANQGSEA. Trimming stripped 6 bases from V and 1 base from J, with 15 bases between. The CDR3 is made up of 14 amino acids. The CDR3 nucleotides are TGCAGCGTCCAAAGCGTCTTGTCGAACACTGAAGCTTTCTTT. It translates to CSVQSVLSNTEAFF. The full variable domain, completed using reference TRBV29-1 and TRBJ1-1, is SAVISQKPSRDICQRGTSLTIQCQVDSQVTMMFWYRQQPGQSLTLIATANQGSEATYESGFVIDKFPISRPNLTFSTLTVSNMSPEDSSIYLCSVQSVLSNTEAFFGQGTRLTVV.

The table lists this clone with a count of one. This chain joins TRBV18 and TRBJ1-5; D gene ambiguous. This CDR3 has 13 amino acids. The V gene's germline CDR1 is KGHSH and CDR2 LQKENI. The V and J ends lost 3 bases and 4 bases respectively, with 7 bases between them. The CDR3 spells CASSPQENQPQHF. Here the CDR3 DNA reads TGTGCCAGCTCACCTCAGGAGAATCAGCCCCAGCATTTT.

This clone was seen only a few times. This chain joins TRBV6-6 and TRBJ2-7, with D perhaps TRBD1 (6 bases). The CDR3 is made up of 15 amino acids. V lost 6 bases, J lost 1 base, and 16 bases lay in between. The germline V gene has CDR1 MNHNY and CDR2 SVGAGI (reference sequence). CDR3 protein: CASSKDRLPSYEQYF. As DNA, the CDR3 is TGTGCCAGCAGCAAGGACAGACTACCTTCCTACGAGCAGTACTTC.

The rearrangement uses TRBV15 and TRBJ2-1; no definite D call. V was clipped by 2 bases and J by 9 bases, with 8 bases between them. The CDR3 spans 12 residues. Germline CDR1 is LNHNV and CDR2 is YYDKDF (reference sequence). The CDR3 DNA reads as TGTGCCACCAGCAGACCAGCAAGTGAGCAGTTCTTC. It translates to CATSRPASEQFF. Full variable domain (remainder filled in from reference TRBV15 and TRBJ2-1): DAMVIQNPRYQVTQFGKPVTLSCSQTLNHNVMYWYQQKSSQAPKLLFHYYDKDFNNEADTPDNFQSRRPNTSFCFLDIRSPGLGDTAMYLCATSRPASEQFFGPGTRLTVL.